The 2 T cell receptor beta chains listed next were all sequenced from one sample in a study of preoperative IRX-2 immunotherapy in early breast cancer. The sample's treatment: preoperative locoregional IRX-2 cytokine immunotherapy. Here immunoSEQ multiplex PCR was the method, and the copy in TCRdb shows in-frame clones only, minus some. The sample has approximately 96,000 clones; roughly 90% are singletons. This sample comprised tumor tissue, obtained after IRX-2 immunotherapy. The receptors come from a human donor with breast cancer.

This clone has just a few counts. V usage is TRBV25-1 and J usage is TRBJ1-5, with unresolved D. The CDR3 sequence is 15 residues long. Germline CDR1 reads MGHDK; CDR2 reads SYGVNS. Trimming stripped 4 bases from V and 3 bases from J, with 13 bases between. The CDR3 nucleotides are TGTGCCAGCAGTGGTGATCTCGACCCCAATCAGCCCCAGCATTTT. Amino acids: CASSGDLDPNQPQHF.

The V gene is TRBV28, the J gene TRBJ1-2; tentatively, D is TRBD1 (6 bases). The V end lost 3 bases, the J end lost 5 bases, and 19 bases lay between the germline ends. This CDR3 region has 16 residues. Germline V lookup: CDR1 MDHEN, CDR2 SYDVKM. CDR3 amino acids: CASSFWTVTLGYGYTF. The DNA for the CDR3 is TGTGCCAGCAGTTTCTGGACAGTGACCCTTGGGTATGGCTACACCTTC.